This TCR beta chain was obtained from a study of blood T cell repertoires in COVID-19. Across the whole study: From T cells, B-cell-depleted T cells, or PBMCs came the material, which was cDNA or gDNA.

The study drew participants aged about 18 to 89 years from 20 to 30 US areas. Clones were sequenced by immunoSEQ multiplex PCR, and TCRdb holds only the in-frame ones, with some missing. The top ten clones hold 0.95% to 1.5% of a sample with 200,000 to 300,000 clones, around 88% of them seen once. This clone was detected only once. The CDR3 length is 15 residues. In germline, CDR1 is MNHEY, CDR2 SMNVEV (reference sequence). Unmatched junction bases numbered 7, after V lost 9 bases and J lost 0 bases. The rearrangement uses TRBV27 and TRBJ2-2; 7 bases agree with TRBD1. Sequences were obtained from PBMCs or T cells enriched from blood (not recorded which). The clonotype was recovered from a woman aged 40 to 50 with acute COVID-19. The CDR3 loop reads CASRPGGTNTGELFF. CDR3 DNA: TGTGCCAGTAGGCCAGGGGGTACGAACACCGGGGAGCTGTTTTTT.